This T cell receptor (beta chain) was captured by sequencing in a study of blood T cell repertoires in COVID-19. V lost 0 bases to trimming and J lost 6 bases, with 6 bases between them. In germline, CDR1 is SGHTA, CDR2 FQGTGA. This CDR3 has 13 amino acids. Those who participated ranged in age from 18 to 89 years and resided in around 22 US areas. TCRdb keeps only in-frame clones here, not all; method: immunoSEQ multiplex PCR. The data show about 150,000 clones, around 82% seen once. Sequenced material: PBMCs or T cells enriched from blood (not recorded which). V and J are TRBV7-3 and TRBJ1-5; weak D call: TRBD1 (5 bases). This receptor was identified in a woman aged 45-59 years who had recovered from COVID-19. CDR3 bases: TGTGCCAGCAGCTTAACGGGGGGTCAGCCCCAGCATTTT. This encodes CASSLTGGQPQHF.